This T cell receptor beta chain was recovered during a study of cytomegalovirus exposure and HLA in healthy donors. General study results and limits: In a later analysis, at a false discovery rate of 0.05, 17,000 or so TCR beta sequences matched HLA alleles.

On this clone itself: What it recognizes is unknown.

Each donor's status was that of a healthy bone marrow donor. PCR involved 60 Vbeta and 13 Jbeta primers. Using immunoSEQ multiplex PCR, the repertoire was profiled, and TCRdb retains in-frame clones only, with some absent. The data contain roughly 170,000 clones, about three quarters of them singletons. Trimming took off 8 bases at V and 2 bases at J, with 19 bases between the two ends. Germline lookup yields CDR1 MNHEY and CDR2 SMNVEV (reference sequence). CDR3 length equals 17 residues. This clonotype was sampled from a woman in her 30s in good health and CMV-seropositive. The chain couples TRBV27 to TRBJ2-6; a weak D match, TRBD2 (5 bases). The sequenced sample consisted of PBMCs. The CDR3 loop reads CASWAAGRIAGANVLTF. In nucleotides, the CDR3 is TGTGCCAGCTGGGCCGCGGGCCGAATTGCTGGGGCCAACGTCCTGACTTTC.